This is a list of T cell receptor beta chains from one sample in a study of shared clonotypes between healthy human individuals. Clones were read by immunoSEQ multiplex PCR, and TCRdb kept only the in-frame ones, dropping some. Of about 2.4 million clones listed, under 95% are singletons. Sequencing used naive CD4+ T cells from PBMCs. The receptors come from a man between 18 and 35 years old in good health. Some clones in this sample may be carry-over from other donors' samples. The conserved cysteine and the conserved F or W are not part of the CDR3 here.

v_call	j_call	cdr3_aa
TRBV6-5	TRBJ2-7	ASRIKYRGLYEQY
TRBV28	TRBJ1-5	ASSYRLQPQH
TRBV29-1	TRBJ1-2	SVELETVFYGYT
TRBV7-9	TRBJ2-3	ASSLAFGTGTDTQY
TRBV9	TRBJ2-2	ASSVARHASTGELF
TRBV5-1	TRBJ1-1	ASSNQGGTEAF
TRBV4-3	TRBJ1-1	ASSQDPFTEAF
TRBV30	TRBJ2-7	AWSVPDWKSYEQY
TRBV11-3	TRBJ2-1	ASSPGLAGGGEQF
TRBV19	TRBJ1-4	ASSRTGSQNEKLF
TRBV5-1	TRBJ2-5	ASSLLVGTAQETQY
TRBV4-1	TRBJ1-5	ASSQDSDQPQH
TRBV7-9	TRBJ1-4	ASSFRATNEKLF
TRBV28	TRBJ1-2	ASSSGLAAYGYT
TRBV9	TRBJ2-1	ASSVEGGRALNEQF
TRBV6-1	TRBJ1-2	ASSVNTGGGGYT
TRBV29-1	TRBJ2-2	SVAGLAVNTGELF
TRBV9	TRBJ2-1	ASSVRADSYNEQF
TRBV10-3	TRBJ2-3	AISDRSLNGDTQY
TRBV5-1	TRBJ2-1	ASSTGLAGISSYNEQF
TRBV7-9	TRBJ2-3	ASSLTSGSSSTDTQY
TRBV5-8	TRBJ1-1	ASPGQMNTEAF
TRBV5-1	TRBJ2-7	ASSDQVPGISYEQY
TRBV14	TRBJ2-7	ASSHYSGTLAYEQY
TRBV5-1	TRBJ2-7	ASSDRTSGSYEQY
TRBV5-1	TRBJ2-6	ASSSFSGANVLT
TRBV5-1	TRBJ1-2	ASSSGLTDTGYT
TRBV5-1	TRBJ1-4	ASSFLGTNEKLF
TRBV28	TRBJ2-3	ASSRGADTQY
TRBV2	TRBJ2-7	ASTLGGSYEQY
TRBV10-3	TRBJ2-3	ATGYGRAETQY
TRBV9	TRBJ2-7	ASGTSGTYEQY
TRBV6-6	TRBJ2-7	ASSWTRDLSSYEQY
TRBV5-5	TRBJ2-7	ASSLAKGAYEQY
TRBV5-4	TRBJ2-5	ASSSPGAGKRETQY
TRBV5-6	TRBJ1-1	ASSLGGGGGAF
TRBV2	TRBJ2-3	ASSLYTDTQY
TRBV5-1	TRBJ2-2	ASSFFPGQMNTGELF
TRBV28	TRBJ1-2	ATVTGGYGYT
TRBV7-8	TRBJ1-5	ATARGDAQPQH
TRBV6-1	TRBJ2-1	AGAVGASYNEQF
TRBV19	TRBJ2-4	ASSLRQALAKNIQY
TRBV29-1	TRBJ2-5	SVTGFQETQY
TRBV18	TRBJ2-3	ASSQSQGSTDTQY
TRBV11-2	TRBJ2-6	ASSLGANVLT